This TCR beta chain comes out of a study of cytomegalovirus exposure and HLA in healthy donors. Study in general: The approximately 690 first-cohort repertoires and the 95 to 150 validation repertoires shared the same platform, a later analysis reported.

Trimming removed 11 bases from V and 4 bases from J, with 24 bases in between. Germline assignment: CDR1 MDHEN and CDR2 SYDVKM. This CDR3 has 15 residues. Some clones are missing from TCRdb's copy, which holds only in-frame ones; the method was immunoSEQ multiplex PCR. The table has more than 120,000 clones, 87% seen once. The validation cohort, a group of 100 to 150 subjects, included the donors and was separate from the roughly 670-subject first cohort. Sequencing was carried out using PBMCs. This TCR was sampled from a man between 18 and 29 years old in good health and CMV-seropositive. The chain employs TRBV28 and TRBJ2-7; weak D call: TRBD1 (5 bases). Written as DNA, the CDR3 is TGTGCCCTTACCTATAAGCAGGGATTTAGATACGAGCAGTACTTC. Protein: CALTYKQGFRYEQYF.